Listed here are 11 T cell receptor beta chains from one sample, sequenced in a study of blood T cell repertoires in COVID-19. Some clones are missing from TCRdb's copy, which holds only in-frame ones; the method was immunoSEQ multiplex PCR. The sample has over 85,000 clones, around three quarters seen once. Material: peripheral blood. The receptors originated from a woman aged 60-75 years with acute or convalescent COVID-19.

CDR3 region: CASSRSSYNSPLHF. The CDR3 region has the DNA TGTGCCAGCAGCAGGAGCTCCTATAATTCACCCCTCCACTTT. The chain employs TRBV11-2 and TRBJ1-6; D call uncertain. Germline V gene sequence: CDR1 SGHAT, CDR2 FQNNGV. Trimming stripped 5 bases from V and 0 bases from J, with 5 bases between. This CDR3 has 14 amino acids.

This clone has more than one count but fewer than ten. The chain couples TRBV29-1 to TRBJ1-1; the match to TRBD1 covers 8 bases. Germline V CDR1 and CDR2: SQVTM, ANQGSEA. The CDR3 has 16 amino acids. The trim removed 4 bases at V and 5 bases at J, leaving 15 bases unmatched. The CDR3 nucleotides are TGCAGCGTTGCCGGAGTGACAGGGGAACTTAGTACTGAAGCTTTCTTT. Protein sequence: CSVAGVTGELSTEAFF. Together with reference TRBV29-1 and TRBJ1-1, the CDR3 gives the full variable domain: SAVISQKPSRDICQRGTSLTIQCQVDSQVTMMFWYRQQPGQSLTLIATANQGSEATYESGFVIDKFPISRPNLTFSTLTVSNMSPEDSSIYLCSVAGVTGELSTEAFFGQGTRLTVV.

This sequence joins TRBV20-1 and TRBJ1-1; maybe TRBD1 (5 bases). The CDR3 contains 12 residues. With 3 bases removed from V and 8 bases from J, the gap between germline ends came to 13 bases. Germline CDR1 and CDR2: DFQATT and SNEGSKA (reference sequence). The CDR3 bases are TGCAGTGCTAGTCAAGGGGACTTCGAAGCTTTCTTT. It encodes CSASQGDFEAFF.

The chain has TRBV7-2 and TRBJ1-5, with D possibly being TRBD1 (6 bases). The germline CDR1 and CDR2 sequences are SGHTA and FQGNSA. V lost 5 bases, J lost 6 bases, and 8 bases lay in between. This CDR3 is 12 amino acids long. DNA for the CDR3: TGTGCCAGCAGCGCCAGGGGTCAGCCCCAGCATTTT. Protein sequence: CASSARGQPQHF.

CDR3 DNA sequence: TGTGCCACCAGTGATTCCAGGGGGCGCGGTGAGACCCAGTACTTC. Translated: CATSDSRGRGETQYF. The chain recombines TRBV24-1 with TRBJ2-5; 8 bases align to TRBD1. After removal of 2 bases from V and 5 bases from J, the junction contained 6 bases not matched to a gene. CDR1 is KGHDR and CDR2 is SFDVKD in the germline V gene. This CDR3 spans 15 amino acids.

The genes are TRBV27 and TRBJ1-4, with 7 bases matching TRBD1. Germline CDR1 and CDR2: MNHEY and SMNVEV (reference sequence). The CDR3 consists of 17 residues. V was pared by 2 bases and J by 0 bases, with 6 bases of the junction left unmatched. The CDR3 sequence is CASSLGTASATNEKLFF. CDR3 nucleotide sequence: TGTGCCAGCAGTTTAGGGACAGCCTCGGCAACTAATGAAAAACTGTTTTTT.

The V and J genes are TRBV5-6 and TRBJ1-5; TRBD1 matches at 7 bases. This CDR3 comprises 14 residues. The V gene end was trimmed by 4 bases and the J gene end by 5 bases; junction bases not matched to a gene: 6. Germline-derived CDR1 and CDR2 are SGHDT and YYEEEE. DNA of the CDR3: TGTGCCAGCAGCATTCAGGGGGGTCATCAGCCCCAGCATTTT. It is translated as CASSIQGGHQPQHF.

This chain connects TRBV27 to TRBJ2-3; a weak D match, TRBD1 (5 bases). CDR1 is MNHEY, CDR2 SMNVEV, per germline (reference sequence). The V and J ends lost 2 bases and 2 bases respectively, with 14 bases between them. The CDR3 runs 16 residues. CDR3 region: CASSLRGIDITDTQYF. DNA for the CDR3: TGTGCCAGCAGTTTAAGGGGCATAGACATCACAGATACGCAGTATTTT.

The chain carries TRBV10-3 and TRBJ1-2; TRBD1 might be the D (6 bases). There are 13 residues in the CDR3. Germline CDR1 and CDR2: ENHRY and SYGVKD. The V gene lost 4 bases and the J gene lost 7 bases, with 13 bases spanning the gap. The CDR3 sequence: CAISALTGLGYTF. Written as DNA, the CDR3 is TGTGCCATCAGTGCCCTAACAGGGCTTGGCTACACCTTC.

This clone was recorded many times. CDR3 residues: CASSQDTYSSSYNSPLHF. The CDR3 DNA sequence: TGCGCCAGCAGCCAAGATACCTACAGCAGCTCCTATAATTCACCCCTCCACTTT. The chain is built from TRBV4-1 and TRBJ1-6, with D uncertain. CDR1 MGHRA and CDR2 YSYEKL come from the germline V gene. The CDR3 has 18 amino acids. The V and J ends lost 0 bases and 0 bases respectively, with 12 bases between them.

The J gene is TRBJ1-1, the V gene TRBV4-3; 7 bases line up with TRBD1. J was trimmed by 0 bases and V by 0 bases; bases with no gene match: 1. The CDR3 is 15 amino acids. Germline-derived CDR1 and CDR2 are LGHNA and YSLEER. This CDR3 reads CASSQDDRVNTEAFF. The CDR3 coding sequence is TGCGCCAGCAGCCAAGATGACAGGGTGAACACTGAAGCTTTCTTT.